This entry lists 5 T cell receptor beta chains sequenced from one sample in a study of blood T cell repertoires in COVID-19. The data were produced by immunoSEQ multiplex PCR, yet TCRdb's version contains in-frame clones alone and is incomplete. The sample yields 150,000 to 200,000 clones, 86% seen once. Input material: peripheral blood. The receptors were sampled from a man over 45 with active or convalescent COVID-19.

The chain links TRBV11-2 to TRBJ1-5; possible D gene TRBD1, 5 bases. The V and J ends lost 5 bases and 6 bases respectively, with 14 bases between them. The CDR3 totals 14 residues. CDR1 and CDR2 from the germline V gene are SGHAT and FQNNGV. Here the CDR3 DNA reads TGTGCCAGCAGCCAGACGGGGGGGGGTCAGCCCCAGCATTTT. Translated: CASSQTGGGQPQHF.

This chain links TRBV7-2 with TRBJ2-7; a weak D match, TRBD1 (6 bases). Germline loops: CDR1 SGHTA, CDR2 FQGNSA. V was pared by 5 bases and J by 3 bases, with 17 bases between. The CDR3 sequence is 15 residues long. The DNA of the CDR3 is TGTGCCAGCAGCAGATCGGACAGTACCTTCTACGAGCAGTACTTC. Its translation is CASSRSDSTFYEQYF.

The chain is built from TRBV27 and TRBJ1-1, with D tentatively TRBD1 (6 bases). The V gene lost 5 bases and the J gene lost 0 bases, with 16 bases spanning the gap. CDR1 and CDR2 (germline): MNHEY, SMNVEV (reference sequence). The CDR3 contains 16 residues. CDR3: CASSGVAGGLNTEAFF. In DNA form, the CDR3 reads TGTGCCAGCAGTGGTGTCGCGGGGGGGCTGAACACTGAAGCTTTCTTT.

The rearrangement links TRBV5-5 to TRBJ1-5; D possibly corresponds to TRBD1 (5 bases). The V gene's germline CDR1 is SGHKS and CDR2 YYEKEE (reference sequence). There are 15 residues in the CDR3. The V gene lost 5 bases and the J gene lost 2 bases, with 14 bases spanning the gap. Here the CDR3 reads CASSSQGGGNQPQHF. Written as DNA, the CDR3 is TGTGCCAGCAGTAGCCAGGGAGGAGGCAATCAGCCCCAGCATTTT.

This chain links TRBV5-1 with TRBJ1-2, with D possibly TRBD1 on 5 matching bases. V lost 4 bases to trimming and J lost 4 bases, with 14 bases between them. The germline V gene encodes CDR1 SGHRS and CDR2 YFSETQ. The CDR3 length is 14 residues. This CDR3 reads CASSNAQGTYGYTF. The CDR3 DNA follows: TGCGCCAGCAGCAATGCGCAGGGAACCTATGGCTACACCTTC.